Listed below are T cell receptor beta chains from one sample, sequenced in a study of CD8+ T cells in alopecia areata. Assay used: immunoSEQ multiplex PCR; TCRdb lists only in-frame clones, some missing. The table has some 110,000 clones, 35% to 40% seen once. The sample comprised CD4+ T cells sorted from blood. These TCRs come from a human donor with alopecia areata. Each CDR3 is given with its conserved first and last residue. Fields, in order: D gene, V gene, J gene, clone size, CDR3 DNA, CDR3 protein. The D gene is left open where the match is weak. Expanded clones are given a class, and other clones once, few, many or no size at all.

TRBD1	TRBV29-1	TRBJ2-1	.	TGCAGCGTATCGACAGGGGGCTACGGCGAGCAGTTCTTC	CSVSTGGYGEQFF
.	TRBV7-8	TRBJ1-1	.	TGTGCCAGCAGCTTAGTGGCAGGCGACACTGAAGCTTTCTTT	CASSLVAGDTEAFF
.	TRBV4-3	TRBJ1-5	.	TGCGCCAGCAGCACCACCTATAGCAATCAGCCCCAGCATTTT	CASSTTYSNQPQHF
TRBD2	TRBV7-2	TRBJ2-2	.	TGTGCCACCCCTAGCGGGAACACCGGGGAGCTGTTTTTT	CATPSGNTGELFF
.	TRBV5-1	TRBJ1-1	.	TGCGCCAGCAGCTTGGAGGCGAACACTGAAGCTTTCTTT	CASSLEANTEAFF
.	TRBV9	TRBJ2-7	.	TGTGCCAGCAGCAAGGAGGGGAGCAACTACGAGCAGTACTTC	CASSKEGSNYEQYF
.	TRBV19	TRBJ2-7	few	TGTGCCAGTAGTAGGGAGACAGGATCCTACGAGCAGTACTTC	CASSRETGSYEQYF
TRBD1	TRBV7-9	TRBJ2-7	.	TGTGCCAGCAGCTTACGACAGGGGATGTACGAGCAGTACTTC	CASSLRQGMYEQYF
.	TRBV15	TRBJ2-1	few	TGTGCCACCGGGCGGCAGTACAATGAGCAGTTCTTC	CATGRQYNEQFF
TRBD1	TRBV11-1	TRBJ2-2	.	TGTGCCAGCAGCTGGGACAGGGGAGGCGGGGAGCTGTTTTTT	CASSWDRGGGELFF
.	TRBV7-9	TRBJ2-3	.	TGTGCCAGCAGCTTAGTGGCAGATACGCAGTATTTT	CASSLVADTQYF
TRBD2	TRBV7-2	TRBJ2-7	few	TGTGCCAGCAGCCCCGGCGGGAGTAGGACCTACGAGCAGTACTTC	CASSPGGSRTYEQYF
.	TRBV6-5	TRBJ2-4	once	TGTGCCAGCAGCTGGGGGTTGTCAAAAAACATTCAGTACTTC	CASSWGLSKNIQYF
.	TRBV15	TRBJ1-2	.	TGTGCCACCAGCAGAGATATTGGGAGGGGCCATGGCTACACCTTC	CATSRDIGRGHGYTF
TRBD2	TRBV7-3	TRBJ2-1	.	TGTGCCAGCAGCCGAAGGACTAGCCCAAACAATGAGCAGTTCTTC	CASSRRTSPNNEQFF
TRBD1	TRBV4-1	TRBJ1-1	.	TGCGCCAGCAGCCAAGACGAGGGGGCGACCACTGAAGCTTTCTTT	CASSQDEGATTEAFF
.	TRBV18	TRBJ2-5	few	TGTGCCAGCTCACCAAGGGGAAGGGTAGAAGAGACCCAGTACTTC	CASSPRGRVEETQYF
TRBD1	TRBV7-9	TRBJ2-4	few	TGTGCCAGCAGCTTAGCGAGCGACAGGGGAGCCAAAAACATTCAGTACTTC	CASSLASDRGAKNIQYF
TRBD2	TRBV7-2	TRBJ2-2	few	TGTGCCAGCAGCCCCGACCCGCGGGGGGGATCTGGGGAGCTGTTTTTT	CASSPDPRGGSGELFF
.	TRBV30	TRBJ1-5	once	TGTGCCTGGAGTAGAGGGGAGTTTCAGCCCCAGCATTTT	CAWSRGEFQPQHF
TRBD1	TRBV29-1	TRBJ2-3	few	TGCAGCGGAAACAGGGGGCGCGGCACAGATACGCAGTATTTT	CSGNRGRGTDTQYF
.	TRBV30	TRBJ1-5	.	TGTGTCTGGGCCCCGGACATCCTGGGGCAGCCCCAGCATTTT	CVWAPDILGQPQHF
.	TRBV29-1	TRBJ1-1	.	TGCAGCGTTGAACTCCCCCCGGTCGCTGAAGCTTTCTTT	CSVELPPVAEAFF
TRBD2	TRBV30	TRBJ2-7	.	TGTGCCGGAACCGGGACTAGCGGGAGGGAGCAGTACTTC	CAGTGTSGREQYF
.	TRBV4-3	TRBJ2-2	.	TGCGCCAGCAGCCAAGATCGAGGGGGGTCCCACACCGGGGAGCTGTTTTTT	CASSQDRGGSHTGELFF
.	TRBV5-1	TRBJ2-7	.	TGCGCCAGCAGCCCAGGGGCGAGCTACGAGCAGTACTTC	CASSPGASYEQYF
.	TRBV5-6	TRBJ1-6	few	TGTGCCAGCAGCTTGGTTCAGGGGAGCTCACCCCTCCACTTT	CASSLVQGSSPLHF
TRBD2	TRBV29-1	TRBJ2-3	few	TGCAGCGTTGAGGGACTATTCACAGATACGCAGTATTTT	CSVEGLFTDTQYF
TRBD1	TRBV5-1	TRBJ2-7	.	TGCGCCAGCAGCGCTGCTCTCGAGACAGGGAACTACGAGCAGTACTTC	CASSAALETGNYEQYF
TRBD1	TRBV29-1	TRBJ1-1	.	TGCAGCGTTGAGAGACAGGGGAACACTGAAGCTTTCTTT	CSVERQGNTEAFF
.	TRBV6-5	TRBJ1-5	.	TGTGCCAGCAGTCCCCGACCGGACCAGCCCCAGCATTTT	CASSPRPDQPQHF
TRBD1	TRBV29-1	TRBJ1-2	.	TGCAGCGTTGAAAGGACAGGGGAATTCGATGGCTACACCTTC	CSVERTGEFDGYTF
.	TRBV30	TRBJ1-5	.	TGTGCCTGGAGTCTGACTGGGAATCAGCCCCAGCATTTT	CAWSLTGNQPQHF
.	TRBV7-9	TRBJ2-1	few	TGTGCCAGCAGCTTAGGTTCGCAGGTCCCCTACAATGAGCAGTTCTTC	CASSLGSQVPYNEQFF
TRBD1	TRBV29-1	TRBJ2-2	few	TGCAGCGTGGGGCCGAAAGGGGGCAGAGGCACCGGGGAGCTGTTTTTT	CSVGPKGGRGTGELFF
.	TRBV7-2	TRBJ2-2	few	TGTGCCAGCAGCGTGGGATCGAACACCGGGGAGCTGTTTTTT	CASSVGSNTGELFF
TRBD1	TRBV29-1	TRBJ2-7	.	TGCAGCGTTTGGAGACAGGGGGGCGAGCAGTACTTC	CSVWRQGGEQYF
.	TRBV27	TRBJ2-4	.	TGTGCCAGCAGTTTAATTGGCCAGGGGCACATTCAGTACTTC	CASSLIGQGHIQYF
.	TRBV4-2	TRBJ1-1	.	TGTGCCAGCAGCCTTAGGGTGGTGGACACTGAAGCTTTCTTT	CASSLRVVDTEAFF
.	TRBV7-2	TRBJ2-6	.	TGTGCCAGCAGGCCACCTGGGGCCAACGTCCTGACTTTC	CASRPPGANVLTF
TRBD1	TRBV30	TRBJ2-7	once	TGTGCCTGGAGTGCGGATAGGACAGGGACTCCTCGGGAGCAGTACTTC	CAWSADRTGTPREQYF
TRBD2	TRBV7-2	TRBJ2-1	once	TGTGCCAGCAGCCCGCGGACTAGCGGGGGGCAGGGTGAGCAGTTCTTC	CASSPRTSGGQGEQFF
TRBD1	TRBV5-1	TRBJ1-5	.	TGCGCCAGCAGCTTGGCCCCGGGACAGGCCGATCAGCCCCAGCATTTT	CASSLAPGQADQPQHF
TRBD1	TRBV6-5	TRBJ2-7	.	TGTGCCAGCAGTTACGGACAGGGGCGAGCTTACGAGCAGTACTTC	CASSYGQGRAYEQYF
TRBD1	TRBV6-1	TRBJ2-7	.	TGTGCCAGCACGACAGGGAGCTCCTACGAGCAGTACTTC	CASTTGSSYEQYF
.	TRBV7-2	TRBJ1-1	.	TGTGCCAGCAGCTCCCGGGATCGTAACACTGAAGCTTTCTTT	CASSSRDRNTEAFF